This T cell receptor (beta chain) was identified during a study of blood T cell repertoires in COVID-19. On the study more broadly: PBMCs, B-cell-depleted T cells, or T cells provided the cDNA or gDNA that made up the material.

The authors' processing: Reference gene primer amplification in the assay estimated nucleated cell counts. Libraries were prepared by immunoSEQ multiplex PCR; TCRdb keeps only in-frame clonotypes and omits some of them. Clone size and V and J calls were adopted from that table, with D and trimming inferred from the DNA. The data hold some 700,000 clones, with just under 90% observed a single time. This TCR was recovered from a woman aged 18-29 years with acute or convalescent COVID-19. Sequencing used peripheral blood.

CDR3 amino acids: CASSHFTGTDDSGNTIYF. In DNA form, the CDR3 reads TGTGCCAGCAGCCATTTTACCGGGACAGACGACTCTGGAAACACCATATATTTT. The V gene is TRBV9, the J gene TRBJ1-3; 7 bases line up with TRBD1. Germline CDR1 and CDR2: SGDLS and YYNGEE. The J segment lost 0 bases and the V segment lost 4 bases, leaving 13 bases of the junction unmatched. The CDR3 runs to 18 residues.